Sequencing of this T cell receptor (beta chain) was carried out in a study of shared clonotypes between healthy human individuals. Overall study results and limits: The small donor group covered limited genetic and exposure diversity. Apart from blood, nothing was sampled; tissue repertoires likely differ. Estimated clonotype richness was generally higher in naive than memory subsets.

Germline CDR1 reads SGHTA; CDR2 reads FQGTGA. This CDR3 has 14 amino acids. Only a few counts were recorded for this clone. Antigen: not known. An end of the junction does not agree with germline; a read error may underlie this. Assay execution took place at the deep level. TCRdb keeps only in-frame clones here, not all; method: immunoSEQ multiplex PCR. This table holds approximately 2.5 million clones, approximately 93% found once. The J gene is TRBJ1-1, the V gene TRBV7-3; 7 bases are shared with TRBD1. This receptor was taken from a man younger than 35 in good health. Some clones in this sample may be carry-over from other donors' samples. Sequencing input: naive CD4+ T cells from PBMCs. Subset noted: CD45RA+ positively selected. CDR3 in DNA: TGTGCCAGCAGCGTAACAGGGGCGGACACTGAAGCTTTCTTT. Protein sequence: CASSVTGADTEAFF.